The 30 T cell receptor beta chains presented below share a single source sample, sequenced in a study of T cell responses to AZD1222 COVID-19 vaccine. The repertoire was sequenced with immunoSEQ multiplex PCR; TCRdb's copy has only in-frame clones and lacks some. The sample includes 150,000 to 200,000 clones, approximately 90% of them seen just once. The sequences come from peripheral blood, collected 28 days after the second AZD1222 dose. These receptors came from an adult who received the AZD1222 COVID-19 vaccine.

V usage is TRBV7-8 and J usage is TRBJ1-1, with D perhaps TRBD1 (5 bases). This CDR3 has 14 residues. Trimming pared 3 bases from V and 6 bases from J, leaving 14 bases between. CDR1 is SGHVS and CDR2 is FQNEAQ in the germline V gene. CDR3 DNA: TGTGCCAGCAGCTTCAGGGAGATAGGGTCTGAAGCTTTCTTT. It specifies CASSFREIGSEAFF.

The chain recombines TRBV7-9 with TRBJ1-1; 7 bases fit TRBD1. CDR1 SEHNR and CDR2 FQNEAQ come from the germline V gene (reference sequence). This CDR3 region has 13 residues. The trim removed 4 bases at V and 4 bases at J, leaving 3 bases unmatched. The DNA for the CDR3 is TGTGCCAGCAGCTCGTCAGGGGGCACTGAAGCTTTCTTT. This gives the protein CASSSSGGTEAFF.

The chain combines TRBV7-8 with TRBJ1-2; TRBD1 matches 8 bases. V lost 1 base to trimming and J lost 3 bases; unmatched junction nucleotides: 7. CDR1 is SGHVS and CDR2 is FQNEAQ in the germline V gene. The CDR3 has 16 residues. The CDR3 DNA follows: TGTGCCAGCAGCTTAGGTCTACAGGGACAGGACTATGGCTACACCTTC. Its translation is CASSLGLQGQDYGYTF.

The chain joins TRBV6-2 or TRBV6-3 to TRBJ2-1; TRBD1 matches at 8 bases. CDR1 and CDR2 (germline): MNHEY, SVGEGT. This CDR3 is built from 12 residues. J was trimmed by 10 bases and V by 5 bases; bases with no gene match: 4. CDR3 protein: CASSLQGVEQFF. In DNA, the CDR3 is TGTGCCAGCAGTCTACAGGGGGTCGAGCAGTTCTTC.

The V and J genes are TRBV3-1 (or the pseudogene TRBV3-2) and TRBJ1-5; TRBD1 agrees at 7 bases. With 1 base clipped from V and 3 bases from J, the junction kept 3 bases outside the gene matches. Per germline, CDR1 LGHDT and CDR2 YNNKEL (reference sequence). The CDR3 has 15 residues. The CDR3 loop is CASSQGTGDNQPQHF. The CDR3 nucleotides are TGTGCCAGCAGCCAAGGCACAGGGGACAATCAGCCCCAGCATTTT.

The V and J genes are TRBV30 and TRBJ1-5; no clear D gene. The CDR3 totals 13 residues. The germline V and J ends were trimmed by 1 base and 4 bases, with 8 bases remaining between them. Per germline, CDR1 GTSNPN and CDR2 SVGIG (reference sequence). The CDR3 spells CAWSGQWNQPQHF. The CDR3 DNA reads TGTGCCTGGAGTGGTCAGTGGAATCAGCCCCAGCATTTT.

V usage is TRBV9 and J usage is TRBJ2-2; tentative D call: TRBD2 (6 bases). Trimming took off 1 base at V and 1 base at J, with 11 bases between the two ends. This CDR3 spans 16 amino acids. The V gene's germline CDR1 is SGDLS and CDR2 YYNGEE. CDR3 coding DNA: TGTGCCAGCAGCGTAACTGGGACTGTGAACACCGGGGAGCTGTTTTTT. This codes for CASSVTGTVNTGELFF.

The chain has TRBV19 and TRBJ2-4; a possible D gene is TRBD2 (6 bases). V lost 3 bases to trimming and J lost 0 bases, with 12 bases between them. Germline assignment: CDR1 LNHDA and CDR2 SQIVND (reference sequence). The CDR3 is made up of 16 amino acids. CDR3 nucleotides: TGTGCCAGTAGTATTGATGGAGGGATAGCCAAAAACATTCAGTACTTC. It translates to CASSIDGGIAKNIQYF.

This clone was seen a handful of times. The V call is TRBV6-2 or TRBV6-3, the J call TRBJ2-1, with TRBD2 matching 10 bases. Unmatched junction bases numbered 4, after V lost 4 bases and J lost 4 bases. The CDR3 runs to 15 residues. Germline V lookup: CDR1 MNHEY, CDR2 SVGEGT. This chain's CDR3 is CASSWTSGVYNEQFF. The CDR3 bases are TGTGCCAGCAGTTGGACTAGCGGAGTTTACAATGAGCAGTTCTTC.

This chain uses TRBV19 with TRBJ2-7; 9 nucleotides match TRBD2. The CDR3 length is 17 residues. Germline CDR1 is LNHDA and CDR2 is SQIVND (reference sequence). J lost 0 bases, V lost 5 bases, and 11 bases had no gene match. The CDR3 spells CASSSRASGDYSYEQYF. DNA of the CDR3: TGTGCCAGTAGTTCGAGGGCTAGCGGGGATTACTCCTACGAGCAGTACTTC.

This chain joins TRBV7-3 and TRBJ2-6; D not resolved. V lost 8 bases, J lost 1 base, and 6 bases lay in between. CDR1 is SGHTA, CDR2 FQGTGA, per germline. This CDR3 has 13 amino acids. CDR3 amino acids: CASQGSGANVLTF. The CDR3 coding sequence is TGTGCCAGCCAAGGTTCTGGGGCCAACGTCCTGACTTTC.

This clone showed up just a few times. The rearrangement links TRBV5-1 to TRBJ2-1, with TRBD2 identical over 10 bases. The junction had 5 bases not matched to a gene; V was cut back by 4 bases and J by 13 bases. Germline V lookup: CDR1 SGHRS, CDR2 YFSETQ. The CDR3 length is 12 residues. The CDR3 spells CASSPPSGRQFF. CDR3 coding DNA: TGCGCCAGCAGCCCTCCTAGCGGGAGACAGTTCTTC.

The chain couples TRBV2 to TRBJ1-2; TRBD1 aligns across 9 bases. This CDR3 comprises 14 residues. V gave up 5 bases and J gave up 2 bases; unmatched junction bases: 3. Per germline, CDR1 SNHLY and CDR2 FYNNEI. This CDR3 is CASSRQGGNYGYTF. Written as DNA, the CDR3 is TGTGCCAGCAGTCGACAGGGGGGCAACTATGGCTACACCTTC.

This rearrangement joins TRBV2 to TRBJ1-4; 7 bases are a match to TRBD1. The CDR3 sequence is 16 residues long. Germline CDR1 SNHLY, CDR2 FYNNEI. Trimming removed 3 bases from V and 3 bases from J; junction bases left unmatched: 7. DNA for the CDR3: TGTGCCAGCAGTGAGCGAGGGACAGCTCCTAATGAAAAACTGTTTTTT. This gives the protein CASSERGTAPNEKLFF.

CDR3 sequence reads: CASSRTGTAGYEQYF. The CDR3 DNA follows: TGTGCCAGCAGTCGAACTGGGACAGCAGGCTACGAGCAGTACTTC. The V call is TRBV6-6, the J call TRBJ2-7; 7 bases match TRBD1. Losses at the gene ends were 5 bases for V and 3 bases for J; bases not matched to a gene: 10. Per germline, CDR1 MNHNY and CDR2 SVGAGI (reference sequence). The CDR3 totals 15 residues.

The J gene is TRBJ2-7, the V gene TRBV4-2; D gene uncertain. The germline V and J ends were trimmed by 0 bases and 0 bases, with 9 bases remaining between them. Per the germline V gene, CDR1 is LGHNA and CDR2 is YNFKEQ. The CDR3 length is 15 residues. The CDR3 nucleotides are TGTGCCAGCAGCCAAGAGGGTAGGGCCTCCTACGAGCAGTACTTC. It yields the protein CASSQEGRASYEQYF.

The rearrangement uses TRBV11-3 and TRBJ2-2; no clear D. The CDR3 loop spans 13 amino acids. CDR1 is SGHNT and CDR2 is YENEEA in the germline V gene. Trimming pared 4 bases from V and 1 base from J, leaving 4 bases between. CDR3 DNA sequence: TGTGCCAGCAGCTACAAGAACACCGGGGAGCTGTTTTTT. As protein: CASSYKNTGELFF.

DNA of the CDR3: TGTGCCAGCAGCTTCTCCAGCGGGAGTGAGCAGTTCTTC. The encoded protein is CASSFSSGSEQFF. This chain links TRBV11-3 with TRBJ2-1, with 8 positions matching TRBD2. Germline V gene lookup returns CDR1 SGHNT and CDR2 YENEEA. This CDR3 comprises 13 residues. The ends lost 3 bases at V and 9 bases at J; junction bases unmatched: 4.

The CDR3 nucleotides read TGTGCCAGTAGTATGGCGGGACAGGGGATTGGGCCCTACGAGCAGTACTTC. Its protein product is CASSMAGQGIGPYEQYF. V usage is TRBV19 and J usage is TRBJ2-7; 10 bases line up with TRBD1. The CDR3 has 17 amino acids. The trim removed 3 bases at V and 2 bases at J, leaving 10 bases unmatched. Germline V gene lookup returns CDR1 LNHDA and CDR2 SQIVND (reference sequence).

This clone was counted only a few times. The chain employs TRBV30 and TRBJ1-1; weak D call: TRBD1 (6 bases). The germline CDR1 and CDR2 sequences are GTSNPN and SVGIG (reference sequence). This CDR3 spans 14 amino acids. Trimming stripped 4 bases from V and 5 bases from J, with 17 bases between. The CDR3 region has the DNA TGTGCCTGGACAGGGGACCTTAAAGGGACTGAAGCTTTCTTT. It yields the protein CAWTGDLKGTEAFF.

A single count supports this clone. This chain links TRBV9 with TRBJ1-3, with 7 bases fitting TRBD1. The length of the CDR3 is 13 residues. Germline loops: CDR1 SGDLS, CDR2 YYNGEE. J lost 4 bases, V lost 2 bases, and 0 bases had no gene match. The CDR3 region is CASSVGQGNTIYF. The CDR3 DNA reads TGTGCCAGCAGCGTGGGACAGGGAAACACCATATATTTT.

This clone was observed a handful of times. The chain recombines TRBV30 with TRBJ2-3; 13 positions match TRBD2. The J segment lost 4 bases and the V segment lost 2 bases, leaving 3 bases of the junction unmatched. This CDR3 spans 15 amino acids. Germline V gene lookup returns CDR1 GTSNPN and CDR2 SVGIG (reference sequence). CDR3 protein: CAWSKGLAGADTQYF. CDR3 in DNA: TGTGCCTGGAGTAAAGGACTAGCGGGAGCAGATACGCAGTATTTT.

V and J are TRBV20-1 and TRBJ2-3, with unresolved D. The germline V gene encodes CDR1 DFQATT and CDR2 SNEGSKA (reference sequence). Trimming pared 7 bases from V and 2 bases from J, leaving 7 bases between. CDR3 length: 11 amino acids. The CDR3 reads CSEGPTDTQYF. DNA for the CDR3: TGCAGTGAGGGCCCCACAGATACGCAGTATTTT.

This chain uses TRBV2 with TRBJ1-5; D possibly corresponds to TRBD1 (6 bases). This CDR3 is 12 amino acids long. Germline CDR1 is SNHLY and CDR2 is FYNNEI. V was pared by 6 bases and J by 8 bases, with 11 bases between. The CDR3 loop is CASSGQLEPQHF. The DNA for the CDR3 is TGTGCCAGCAGCGGACAGTTGGAGCCCCAGCATTTT.

The chain joins TRBV28 to TRBJ2-7; possible D gene TRBD2, 6 bases. V gave up 4 bases and J gave up 0 bases, with 10 bases separating them. The CDR3 is 14 residues long. Germline V gene data show CDR1 as MDHEN and CDR2 as SYDVKM. The CDR3 is CASSSGVPSYEQYF. The CDR3 DNA reads TGTGCCAGCAGTTCGGGGGTCCCCTCCTACGAGCAGTACTTC.

The J gene is TRBJ2-7, the V gene TRBV27; D possibly matches TRBD1 or TRBD2 (5 bases each). CDR1 and CDR2 from the germline V gene are MNHEY and SMNVEV (reference sequence). Deletions cut 5 bases from V and 2 bases from J, with 13 bases between. The CDR3 totals 14 residues. The DNA for the CDR3 is TGTGCCAGCAGTATCCGGGACGGCCCCTACGAGCAGTACTTC. It translates to CASSIRDGPYEQYF.

This clone is a singleton in its sample. The chain joins TRBV14 to TRBJ2-1; 13 bases agree with TRBD2. This CDR3 spans 17 amino acids. Looked up from germline, CDR1 is SGHDN and CDR2 is FVKESK. J lost 4 bases, V lost 1 base, and 4 bases had no gene match. The CDR3 DNA reads as TGTGCCAGCAGCCAAGCGAGGACTAGCGGGAGTTACAATGAGCAGTTCTTC. Residues: CASSQARTSGSYNEQFF.

The V gene is TRBV19, the J gene TRBJ1-5; D is possibly TRBD1 (5 bases). Germline-derived CDR1 and CDR2 are LNHDA and SQIVND (reference sequence). V lost 4 bases and J lost 0, with 10 bases in between. The CDR3 extends over 15 amino acids. The DNA for the CDR3 is TGTGCCAGTAGTACGACAGCTTATAGCAATCAGCCCCAGCATTTT. This gives the protein CASSTTAYSNQPQHF.

The rearrangement joins TRBV18 to TRBJ1-2, with D hard to call. This CDR3 region has 14 residues. The V end was cut by 6 bases, the J end by 3 bases, with 14 bases between. The germline V gene has CDR1 KGHSH and CDR2 LQKENI. Here the CDR3 DNA reads TGTGCCAGCTCGAATGAGTTGGTGGACTATGGCTACACCTTC. This sequence encodes CASSNELVDYGYTF.

The chain carries TRBV7-2 and TRBJ2-7; D is perhaps TRBD2 (5 bases). This CDR3 is built from 14 residues. Trimming removed 4 bases from V and 6 bases from J, with 16 bases in between. Germline assignment: CDR1 SGHTA and CDR2 FQGNSA. The CDR3 sequence: CASSSVRRAGEQYF. The CDR3 DNA reads as TGTGCCAGCAGCTCCGTGCGTAGGGCGGGCGAGCAGTACTTC.